This TCR beta chain was observed in a study of blood T cell repertoires in COVID-19. Whole-study context: Material from acute and convalescent COVID-19 was sourced from the United States, Italy and Spain.

The CDR3 is 16 amino acids. Trimming at V came to 0 bases and at J to 1 base, leaving 1 base not matched to a gene. The germline gives CDR1 LNHDA, CDR2 SQIVND (reference sequence). In the original workflow: Reference gene primer amplification gave estimated nucleated cell counts. The protocol was immunoSEQ multiplex PCR, while the TCRdb copy is restricted to in-frame clones and leaves out a portion. V and J calls and clone size are those listed in that table; D and trimming were worked out from the DNA. The data hold tens of thousands of clones, with 80% to 90% observed a single time. Seattle enrolled patients during active infection and tracked them longitudinally.

Sequencing was carried out using peripheral blood. This TCR was sampled from a man aged 35 to 55 with COVID-19, enrolled during active disease. V is TRBV19 and J is TRBJ2-3; 10 nucleotides align to TRBD2. CDR3: CASSIEGTSGTDTQYF. The CDR3 bases are TGTGCCAGTAGTATAGAAGGGACTAGCGGCACAGATACGCAGTATTTT. The variable domain in full, with the rest retrieved from reference TRBV19 and TRBJ2-3, is DGGITQSPKYLFRKEGQNVTLSCEQNLNHDAMYWYRQDPGQGLRLIYYSQIVNDFQKGDIAEGYSVSREKKESFPLTVTSAQKNPTAFYLCASSIEGTSGTDTQYFGPGTRLTVL.